Here is one T cell receptor beta chain with its context. Its cognate antigen has yet to be identified. Base qualities are not at hand, and no much larger clone is one base apart. This sample stems from a study of beta chain features in type 1 diabetes (dated by TCRdb to 2017 to 2018). Context from the whole study: Mean age, gender distribution, total cell number and subset yield did not differ between patients and healthy donors. Whereas all 30 or so donors provided naive and central memory subsets, regulatory and stem cell-like memory subsets were isolated from just 8 patients and roughly 8 healthy donors. A total of 107,917,701 sorted cells were examined across all samples, and a strong correlation was observed between cell number per subset and RNA yield. The study compared the TCRB repertoires of sorted circulating CD4+ T cell subsets in recently diagnosed type 1 diabetes patients with those in matched healthy donors.

V is shortened by 7 bases, J by 5 bases, and the region joining them spans 15 bases. Based on the germline V gene, the CDR1 and CDR2 sequences are SGHTA and FQGNSA. The CDR3 spans 14 residues, from the cysteine through the phenylalanine. Only the CDR3 part of the read is kept: 42 bases, read in frame from the first base. Each donor gave one peripheral blood draw, around 0.12 L on average, collected into heparinised tubes. Using a panel that included CD45RO, CCR7, CD25, CD127, CD95 and CD27, naive, central memory, regulatory and stem cell-like memory CD4+ T cells were sorted on a BD FACSAria II. Purity was above 98% for every sorted population. Right away, PBMCs were isolated by Lymphoprep density gradient centrifugation and were stained directly, with no culture step. So that batch effects would be minimized, each experiment stained and sorted samples in pairs, pairing one healthy donor with one patient.

On the study overall, not on this receptor specifically: PCR might favor shorter templates, but patient and control samples were amplified and corrected together, so any skew would affect both groups equally. The naive, central memory and regulatory TCRB repertoires appeared to resemble one another more closely among patients than among healthy donors. Because small numbers of individuals were included in the HLA sub-analyses, any influence of HLA type on TCRB rearrangement was left unresolved. In all four CD4+ subsets, TCRB CDR3 length was moderately but significantly shorter in type 1 diabetes patients. At VDJ recombination sites, type 1 diabetes patients had fewer insertions and more deleted nucleotides, which implies abnormalities in thymic rearrangement. Because cDNA rather than genomic DNA was sequenced, highly expressing activated cells could have been over-represented, although no difference in activation and CD3 levels was found between groups.

The High Capacity cDNA Reverse Transcription Kit was used to reverse transcribe all of the isolated RNA, meaning that expressed TCRB transcripts were what got sequenced. Deep immunoSEQ sequencing was performed on naive, central memory and regulatory T cell samples, with an average of roughly 3.5 million total reads per sample. Sorted cells were lysed in RLT buffer and RNA was extracted with DNase-treated RNeasy Micro or Mini kits, depending on cell number. To prevent cross-contamination, each cell subset was processed individually, whereas patient and healthy donor samples were processed jointly. Using the immunoSEQ multiplex PCR, TCRB sequences were amplified from cDNA into 87-bp fragments spanning the CDR3 region. Sequencing of the amplicons was performed on the Illumina HiSeq platform. The study's processing was this. PCR bias was corrected computationally using synthetic template baselines, and reads within Hamming distance 2 were collapsed, with unmergeable singletons discarded. Reads were aligned against IMGT to assign V, D and J genes, CDR3 length and insertions or deletions at six rearrangement sites. Clonotype counts were normalized to sorted cell number within each subset before computing true diversity and Gini coefficients with the tcR R package. The overlap coefficient, calculated on TCRB nucleotide sequences, was used to measure repertoire sharing. Out-of-frame TCRB sequences from naive cells were analyzed as a proxy for the pre-selection repertoire. TCRdb provides this immuneACCESS table in a form limited to in-frame rearrangements. Some clones are lacking; in checked studies, under half of them reflect an unresolved V gene, and why the rest are absent is not known. V and J calls plus clone size are reproduced from that table; the DNA served to infer D and trimming. Across this sample there are about 930,000 clones, with about a sixth seen only once. Of the sample, 0.023% is held by the ten largest clones.

The receptor's source is a young woman in good health. This chain is built from TRBV7-2 and TRBJ1-5; TRBD1 is perhaps the D gene, given 6 matching bases. Sequenced material: naive CD4+ T cells from blood. In light of the paper, this sample's cell subset or site label describes: true naive CD4+ T cells. The DNA sequence is given as TGTGCCAGCACCCCAACAGGGTTGGATCAGCCCCAGCATTTT. Its translation is CASTPTGLDQPQHF.